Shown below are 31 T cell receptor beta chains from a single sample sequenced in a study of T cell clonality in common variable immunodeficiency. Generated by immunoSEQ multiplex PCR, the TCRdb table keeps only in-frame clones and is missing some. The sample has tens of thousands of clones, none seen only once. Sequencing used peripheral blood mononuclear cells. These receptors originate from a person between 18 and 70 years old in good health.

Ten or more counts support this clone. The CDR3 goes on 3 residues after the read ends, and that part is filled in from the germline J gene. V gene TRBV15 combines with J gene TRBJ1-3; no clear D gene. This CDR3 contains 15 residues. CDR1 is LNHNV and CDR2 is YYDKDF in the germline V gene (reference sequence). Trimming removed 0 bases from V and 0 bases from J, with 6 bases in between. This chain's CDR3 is CATSRDRYSGNTIYF. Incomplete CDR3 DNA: TGTGCCACCAGCAGAGACAGATACTCTGGAAACACC. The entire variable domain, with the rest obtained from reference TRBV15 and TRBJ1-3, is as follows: DAMVIQNPRYQVTQFGKPVTLSCSQTLNHNVMYWYQQKSSQAPKLLFHYYDKDFNNEADTPDNFQSRRPNTSFCFLDIRSPGLGDTAMYLCATSRDRYSGNTIYFGEGSWLTVV.

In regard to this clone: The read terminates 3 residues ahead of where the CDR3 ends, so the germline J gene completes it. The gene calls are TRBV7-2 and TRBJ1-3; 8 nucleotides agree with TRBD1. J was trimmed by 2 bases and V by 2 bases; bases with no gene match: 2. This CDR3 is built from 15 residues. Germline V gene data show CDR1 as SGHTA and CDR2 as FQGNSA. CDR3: CASSLQTGAGNTIYF. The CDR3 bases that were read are TGTGCCAGCAGCTTACAGACAGGGGCTGGAAACACC.

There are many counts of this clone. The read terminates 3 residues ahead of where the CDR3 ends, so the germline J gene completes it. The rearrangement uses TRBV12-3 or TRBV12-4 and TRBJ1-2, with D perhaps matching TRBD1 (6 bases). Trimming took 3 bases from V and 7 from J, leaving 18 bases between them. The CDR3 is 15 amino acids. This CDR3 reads CASSFGGGGAGGYTF. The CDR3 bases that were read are TGTGCCAGCAGTTTTGGAGGGGGGGGTGCAGGTGGC.

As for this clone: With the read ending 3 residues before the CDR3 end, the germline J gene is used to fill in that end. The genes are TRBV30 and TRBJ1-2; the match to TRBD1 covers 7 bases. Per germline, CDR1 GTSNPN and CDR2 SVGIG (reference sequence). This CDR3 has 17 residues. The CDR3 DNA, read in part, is TGTGCCTGGAGTGTACCCTTCCGACAGGGCAAAACCTACGAC. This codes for CAWSVPFRQGKTYD. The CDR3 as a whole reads CAWSVPFRQGKTYDYTF.

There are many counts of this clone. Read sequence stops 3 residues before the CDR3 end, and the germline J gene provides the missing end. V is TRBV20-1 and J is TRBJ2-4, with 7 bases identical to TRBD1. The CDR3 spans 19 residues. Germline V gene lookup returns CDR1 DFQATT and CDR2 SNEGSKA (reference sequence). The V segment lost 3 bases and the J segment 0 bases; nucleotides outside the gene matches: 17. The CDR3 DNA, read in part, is TGCAGTGCTAGGGATAAGTCCGGGACAGTCTCCTTAGCCAAAAACATT. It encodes CSARDKSGTVSLAKNI. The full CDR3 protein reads CSARDKSGTVSLAKNIQYF.

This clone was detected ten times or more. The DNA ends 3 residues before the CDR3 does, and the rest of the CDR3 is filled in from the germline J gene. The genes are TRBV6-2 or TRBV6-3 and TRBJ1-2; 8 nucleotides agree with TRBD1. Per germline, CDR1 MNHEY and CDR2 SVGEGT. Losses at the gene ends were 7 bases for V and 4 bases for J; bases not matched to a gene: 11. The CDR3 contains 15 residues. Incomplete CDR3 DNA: TGTGCCAGCACCTTAACCGGGACAGGCTTCTATGGC. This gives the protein CASTLTGTGFYG. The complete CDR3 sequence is CASTLTGTGFYGYTF.

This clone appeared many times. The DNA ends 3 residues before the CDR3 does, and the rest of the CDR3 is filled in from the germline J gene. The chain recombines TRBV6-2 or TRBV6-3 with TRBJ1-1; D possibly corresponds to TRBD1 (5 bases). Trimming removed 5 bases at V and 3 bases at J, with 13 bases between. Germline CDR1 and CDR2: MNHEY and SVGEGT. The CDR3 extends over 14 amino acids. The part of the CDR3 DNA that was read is TGTGCCAGCAGTATTTCCTCGGGGGACACTGAA. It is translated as CASSISSGDTE. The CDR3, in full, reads CASSISSGDTEAFF.

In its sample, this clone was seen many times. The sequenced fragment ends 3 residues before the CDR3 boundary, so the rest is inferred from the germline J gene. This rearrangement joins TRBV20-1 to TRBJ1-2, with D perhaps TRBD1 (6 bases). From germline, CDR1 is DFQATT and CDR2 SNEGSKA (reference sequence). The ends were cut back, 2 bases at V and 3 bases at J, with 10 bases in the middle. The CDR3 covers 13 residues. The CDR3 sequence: CSARRGRDYGYTF. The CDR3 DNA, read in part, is TGCAGTGCTAGAAGGGGGAGGGACTATGGC.

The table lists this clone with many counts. CDR3 DNA, as far as it was read: TGCGCCAGCGGGACTAGCGGGGGGGCCGGAGAGACC. Translated: CASGTSGGAGET. The entire CDR3 sequence reads CASGTSGGAGETQYF. The genes are TRBV5-1 and TRBJ2-5, with 16 bases matching TRBD2. The DNA ends 3 residues before the CDR3 does, and the rest of the CDR3 is filled in from the germline J gene. V lost 7 bases to trimming and J lost 4 bases; unmatched junction nucleotides: 4. The CDR3 consists of 15 residues. Germline-derived CDR1 and CDR2 are SGHRS and YFSETQ.

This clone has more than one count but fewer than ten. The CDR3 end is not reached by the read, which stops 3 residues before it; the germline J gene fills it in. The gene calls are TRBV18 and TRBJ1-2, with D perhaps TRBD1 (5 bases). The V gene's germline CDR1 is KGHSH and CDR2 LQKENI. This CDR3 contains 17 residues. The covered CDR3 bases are TGTGCCAGCTCACCCCCGGGGGGACTAGCGCTTGACAATGAC. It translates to CASSPPGGLALDND. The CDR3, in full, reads CASSPPGGLALDNDYTF.

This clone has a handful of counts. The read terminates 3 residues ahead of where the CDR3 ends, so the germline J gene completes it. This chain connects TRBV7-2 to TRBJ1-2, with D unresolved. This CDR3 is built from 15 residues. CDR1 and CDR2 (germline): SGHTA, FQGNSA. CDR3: CASSLVPGGRDTYTF. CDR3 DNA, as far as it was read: TGTGCCAGCAGCTTAGTCCCGGGAGGGCGGGATACC.

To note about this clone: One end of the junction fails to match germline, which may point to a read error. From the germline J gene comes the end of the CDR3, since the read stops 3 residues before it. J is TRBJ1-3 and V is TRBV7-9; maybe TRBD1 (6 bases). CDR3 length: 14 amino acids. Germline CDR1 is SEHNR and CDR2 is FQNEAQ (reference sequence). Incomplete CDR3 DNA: TGTGCCAGCAGCTTTGGGGGCTCTGGAAACACG. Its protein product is CASSFGGSGNT. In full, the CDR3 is CASSFGGSGNTIYF.

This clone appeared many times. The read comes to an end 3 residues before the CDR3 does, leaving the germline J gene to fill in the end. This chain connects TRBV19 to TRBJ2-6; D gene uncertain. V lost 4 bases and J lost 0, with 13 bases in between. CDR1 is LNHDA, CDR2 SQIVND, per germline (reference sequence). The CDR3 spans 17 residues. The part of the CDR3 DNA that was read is TGTGCCAGTAGTAGGGCAGGCCTGCTCTCTGGGGCCAACGTC. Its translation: CASSRAGLLSGANV. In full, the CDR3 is CASSRAGLLSGANVLTF.

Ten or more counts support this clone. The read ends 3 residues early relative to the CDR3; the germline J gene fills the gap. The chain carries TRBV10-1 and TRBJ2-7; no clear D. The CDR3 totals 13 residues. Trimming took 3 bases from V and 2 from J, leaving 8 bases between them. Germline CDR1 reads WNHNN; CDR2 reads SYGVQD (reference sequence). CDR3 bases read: TGCGCCAGCAGTGACAGGAGTCCCTACGAG. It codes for CASSDRSPYE. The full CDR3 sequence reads CASSDRSPYEQYF.

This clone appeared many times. The DNA read from the CDR3 is TGTGCCAGCTCACCACCCTCGGAGGGTACG. It codes for CASSPPSEGT. The full CDR3 is CASSPPSEGTQYF. The chain recombines TRBV18 with TRBJ2-3, with D perhaps matching TRBD2 (6 bases). Read coverage stops 3 residues before the CDR3 terminus; the germline J gene supplies the remainder. Looked up from germline, CDR1 is KGHSH and CDR2 is LQKENI. The length of the CDR3 is 13 residues. The germline V and J ends were trimmed by 0 bases and 8 bases, with 9 bases remaining between them.

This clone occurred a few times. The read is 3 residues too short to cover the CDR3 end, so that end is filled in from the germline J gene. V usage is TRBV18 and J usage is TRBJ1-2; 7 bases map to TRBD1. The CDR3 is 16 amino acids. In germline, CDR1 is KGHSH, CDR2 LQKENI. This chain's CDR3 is CASSPSTGLFSYDYTF. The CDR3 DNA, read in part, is TGTGCCAGCTCACCTTCGACAGGGCTATTCTCCTACGAC.

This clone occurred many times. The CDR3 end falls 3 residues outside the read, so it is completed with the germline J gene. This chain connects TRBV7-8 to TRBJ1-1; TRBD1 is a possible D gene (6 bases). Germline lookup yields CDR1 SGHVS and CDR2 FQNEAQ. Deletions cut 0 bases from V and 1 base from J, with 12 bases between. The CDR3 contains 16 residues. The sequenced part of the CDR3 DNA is TGTGCCAGCAGCTTAGCAGAACAGGGAGCGAACACTGAA. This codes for CASSLAEQGANTE. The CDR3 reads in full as CASSLAEQGANTEAFF.

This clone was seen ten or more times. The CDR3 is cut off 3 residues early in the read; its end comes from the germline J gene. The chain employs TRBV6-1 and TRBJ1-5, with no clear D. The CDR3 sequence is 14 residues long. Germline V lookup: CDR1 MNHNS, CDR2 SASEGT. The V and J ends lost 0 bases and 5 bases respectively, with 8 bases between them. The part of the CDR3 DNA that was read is TGTGCCAGCAGTGAAGCGAAATCGGATCAGCCC. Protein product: CASSEAKSDQP. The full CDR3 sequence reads CASSEAKSDQPQHF.

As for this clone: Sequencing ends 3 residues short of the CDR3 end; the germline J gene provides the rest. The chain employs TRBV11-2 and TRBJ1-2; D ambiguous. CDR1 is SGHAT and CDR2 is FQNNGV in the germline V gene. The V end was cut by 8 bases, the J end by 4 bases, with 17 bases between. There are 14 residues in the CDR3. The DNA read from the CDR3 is TGTGCCAGCGGTTCCCTGCAGTACGTCTATGGC. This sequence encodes CASGSLQYVYG. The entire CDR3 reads CASGSLQYVYGYTF.

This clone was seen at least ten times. Incomplete CDR3 DNA: TGCGCCAGCAGCCTATGGACAGGGGTGAACACTGAA. As protein: CASSLWTGVNTE. The full CDR3 protein reads CASSLWTGVNTEAFF. The chain is built from TRBV5-1 and TRBJ1-1; 9 bases map to TRBD1. The sequenced fragment ends 3 residues before the CDR3 boundary, so the rest is inferred from the germline J gene. In germline, CDR1 is SGHRS, CDR2 YFSETQ. With V trimmed by 4 bases and J by 0 bases, 4 bases remained unmatched. The CDR3 contains 15 residues.

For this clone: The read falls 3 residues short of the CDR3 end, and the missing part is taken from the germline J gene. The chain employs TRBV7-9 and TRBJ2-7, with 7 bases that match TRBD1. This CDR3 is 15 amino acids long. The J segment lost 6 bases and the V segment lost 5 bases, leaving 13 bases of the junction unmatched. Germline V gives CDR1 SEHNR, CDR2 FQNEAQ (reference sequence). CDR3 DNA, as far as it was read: TGTGCCAGCAGCCCACCCGCAGGGGGAATGGGCGAG. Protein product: CASSPPAGGMGE. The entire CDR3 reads CASSPPAGGMGEQYF.

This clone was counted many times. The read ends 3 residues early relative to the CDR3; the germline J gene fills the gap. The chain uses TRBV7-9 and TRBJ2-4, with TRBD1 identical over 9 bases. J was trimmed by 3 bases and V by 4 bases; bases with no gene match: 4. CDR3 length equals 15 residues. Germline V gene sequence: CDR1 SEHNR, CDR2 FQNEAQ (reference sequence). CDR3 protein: CASSSDRGDKNIQYF. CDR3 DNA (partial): TGTGCCAGCAGCTCCGACAGGGGGGACAAAAACATT. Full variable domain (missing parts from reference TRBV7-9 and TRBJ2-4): DTGVSQNPRHKITKRGQNVTFRCDPISEHNRLYWYRQTLGQGPEFLTYFQNEAQLEKSRLLSDRFSAERPKGSFSTLEIQRTEQGDSAMYLCASSSDRGDKNIQYFGAGTRLSVL.

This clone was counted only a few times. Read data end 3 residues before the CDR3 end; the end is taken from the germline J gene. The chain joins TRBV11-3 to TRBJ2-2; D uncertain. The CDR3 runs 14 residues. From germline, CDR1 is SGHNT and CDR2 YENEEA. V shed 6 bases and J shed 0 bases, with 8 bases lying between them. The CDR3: CASRSTPNTGELFF. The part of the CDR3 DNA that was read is TGTGCCAGCAGATCTACCCCGAACACCGGGGAG.

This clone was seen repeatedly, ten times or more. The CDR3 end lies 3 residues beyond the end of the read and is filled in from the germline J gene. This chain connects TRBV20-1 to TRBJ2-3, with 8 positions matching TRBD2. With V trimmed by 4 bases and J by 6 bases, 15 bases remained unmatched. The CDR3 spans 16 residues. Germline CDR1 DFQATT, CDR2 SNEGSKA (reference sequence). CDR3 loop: CSATTGVAGRRDTQYF. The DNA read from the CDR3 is TGCAGTGCTACCACCGGGGTAGCGGGGCGGCGGGATACG.

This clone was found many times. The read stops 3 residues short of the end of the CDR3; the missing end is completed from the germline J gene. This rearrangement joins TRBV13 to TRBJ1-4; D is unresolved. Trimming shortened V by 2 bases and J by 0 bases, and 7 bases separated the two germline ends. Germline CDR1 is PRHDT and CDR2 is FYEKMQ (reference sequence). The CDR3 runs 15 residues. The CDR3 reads CASSLNGPTNEKLFF. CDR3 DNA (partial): TGTGCCAGCAGCTTAAATGGGCCAACTAATGAAAAA.

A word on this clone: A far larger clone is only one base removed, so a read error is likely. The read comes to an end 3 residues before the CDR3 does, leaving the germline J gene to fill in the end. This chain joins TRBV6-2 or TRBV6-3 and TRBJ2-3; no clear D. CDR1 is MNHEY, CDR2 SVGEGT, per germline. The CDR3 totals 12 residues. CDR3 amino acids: CASSLLVETQYF. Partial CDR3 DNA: TGTGCCAGCAGTCTTTTAGTAGAGACG.

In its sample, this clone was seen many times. CDR3 amino acids: CASSEGGRQGNEQYF. CDR3 DNA, as far as it was read: TGTGCCAGCAGCGAGGGCGGACGGCAGGGTAACGAG. The chain recombines TRBV2 with TRBJ2-7, with D perhaps being TRBD1 or TRBD2 (5 bases each). The CDR3 goes on 3 residues after the read ends, and that part is filled in from the germline J gene. The ends were cut back, 6 bases at V and 5 bases at J, with 20 bases in the middle. The CDR3 totals 15 residues. Germline V lookup: CDR1 SNHLY, CDR2 FYNNEI.

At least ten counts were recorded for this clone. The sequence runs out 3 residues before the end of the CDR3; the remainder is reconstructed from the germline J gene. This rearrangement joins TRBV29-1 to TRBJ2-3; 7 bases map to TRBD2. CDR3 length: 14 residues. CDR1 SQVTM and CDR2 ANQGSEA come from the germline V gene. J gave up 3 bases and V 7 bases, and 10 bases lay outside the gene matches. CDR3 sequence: CSERLLARTDTQYF. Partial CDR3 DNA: TGCAGCGAAAGACTACTAGCGAGGACAGATACG.

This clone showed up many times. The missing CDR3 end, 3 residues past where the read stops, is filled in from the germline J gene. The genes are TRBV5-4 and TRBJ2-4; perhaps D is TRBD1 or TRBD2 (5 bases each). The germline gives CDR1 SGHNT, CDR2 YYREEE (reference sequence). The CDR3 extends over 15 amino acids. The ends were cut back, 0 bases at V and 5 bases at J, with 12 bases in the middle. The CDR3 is CASSLGEGLQNIQYF. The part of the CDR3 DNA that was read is TGTGCCAGCAGCTTGGGTGAGGGGCTACAAAACATT.

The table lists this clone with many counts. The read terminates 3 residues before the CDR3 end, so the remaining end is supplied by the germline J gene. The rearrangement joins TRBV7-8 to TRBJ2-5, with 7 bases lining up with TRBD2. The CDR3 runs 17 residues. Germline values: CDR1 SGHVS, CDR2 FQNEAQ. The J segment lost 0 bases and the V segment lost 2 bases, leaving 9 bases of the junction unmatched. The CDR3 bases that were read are TGTGCCAGCAGCTTAAGAATGTCTAGCGGACACCAAGAGACC. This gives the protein CASSLRMSSGHQET. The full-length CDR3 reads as CASSLRMSSGHQETQYF. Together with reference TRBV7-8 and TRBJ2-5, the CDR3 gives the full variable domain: GAGVSQSPRYKVAKRGQDVALRCDPISGHVSLFWYQQALGQGPEFLTYFQNEAQLDKSGLPSDRFFAERPEGSVSTLKIQRTQQEDSAVYLCASSLRMSSGHQETQYFGPGTRLLVL.

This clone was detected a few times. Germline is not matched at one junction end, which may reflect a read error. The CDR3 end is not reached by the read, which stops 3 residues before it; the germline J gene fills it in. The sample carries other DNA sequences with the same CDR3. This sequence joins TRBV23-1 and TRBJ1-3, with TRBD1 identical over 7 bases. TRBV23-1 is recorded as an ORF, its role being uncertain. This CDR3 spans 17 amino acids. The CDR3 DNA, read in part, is TGCGCCAGCAGTCAAACAGGGGTCTCTAAGCTTGGAAACACT. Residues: CASSQTGVSKLGNT. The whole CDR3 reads CASSQTGVSKLGNTIYF.